This entry describes one T cell receptor (beta chain). Antigen unknown. This sample stems from a study of Ad26.COV2.S vaccination and SARS-CoV-2 variants. Broader study findings: There was reportedly substantial breadth in spike-specific CD8+ and CD4+ T cell responses after vaccination. Possible underestimation of total T cell responses by the TCR breadth and depth analyses was noted.

Documented treatment: about 20 received Ad26.COV2.S at low or high dose, single or two shots; 5 received placebo; per-sample allocation not given. Specimens were obtained on day 63 following the first vaccine or placebo injection. Produced via immunoSEQ multiplex PCR; TCRdb's table is partial and in-frame only. The sample has some 480,000 clones; roughly 85% are singletons. This sample comprised peripheral blood, obtained in a trial of Ad26.COV2.S vaccine versus placebo. The TCR sequence derives from a person aged 18-60 years who received the Ad26.COV2.S COVID-19 vaccine or a placebo.

The CDR3 bases are TGTGCCAGTATGGTCGCTGGGGGGGTCCAACGTCAGCAGCCCCAGCATTTT. Amino acid sequence: CASMVAGGVQRQQPQHF. The chain couples TRBV19 to TRBJ1-5, with D maybe TRBD1 (5 bases). Germline CDR1 reads LNHDA; CDR2 reads SQIVND (reference sequence). There are 17 residues in the CDR3. V was cut by 7 bases and J by 7 bases, with 26 bases left in between. The variable domain in full, completed from reference TRBV19 and TRBJ1-5, reads DGGITQSPKYLFRKEGQNVTLSCEQNLNHDAMYWYRQDPGQGLRLIYYSQIVNDFQKGDIAEGYSVSREKKESFPLTVTSAQKNPTAFYLCASMVAGGVQRQQPQHFGDGTRLSIL.